The 6 T cell receptor beta chains presented below share a single source sample, sequenced in a study of T cell responses to AZD1222 COVID-19 vaccine. This table comes from immunoSEQ multiplex PCR, and its TCRdb copy is limited to in-frame clones, with some not included. This table holds around 6,100 clones, around 87% found once. The sequenced sample was peripheral blood, obtained 28 days after the second AZD1222 dose. The receptors here all came from an adult who received the AZD1222 COVID-19 vaccine.

The rearrangement uses TRBV5-4 and TRBJ1-1; D uncertain. In germline, CDR1 is SGHNT, CDR2 YYREEE (reference sequence). The length of the CDR3 is 13 residues. Trimming shortened V by 2 bases and J by 3 bases, and 8 bases separated the two germline ends. CDR3 sequence: CASSLEEDTEAFF. The CDR3 DNA reads as TGTGCCAGCAGCTTAGAGGAGGACACTGAAGCTTTCTTT.

The gene calls are TRBV5-5 and TRBJ1-4; perhaps TRBD1 as D (5 bases). Germline V gene lookup returns CDR1 SGHKS and CDR2 YYEKEE (reference sequence). With 2 bases removed from V and 0 bases from J, the gap between germline ends came to 8 bases. The CDR3 runs to 15 residues. The DNA of the CDR3 is TGTGCCAGCAGCTTAGGGGCAACAACTAATGAAAAACTGTTTTTT. It is translated as CASSLGATTNEKLFF.

This clone has just a few counts. The chain combines TRBV19 with TRBJ1-5; 8 nucleotides align to TRBD1. V lost 3 bases, J lost 4 bases, and 5 bases stayed unmatched. CDR3 length: 15 residues. Germline assignment: CDR1 LNHDA and CDR2 SQIVND (reference sequence). The CDR3 here is CASSITGGRNQPQHF. DNA for the CDR3: TGTGCCAGTAGTATCACAGGGGGTAGGAATCAGCCCCAGCATTTT.

Written as DNA, the CDR3 is TGCGCCAGCAGTCCCGGACAGGGAGTAGATGAAGCTTTCTTT. Protein sequence: CASSPGQGVDEAFF. The chain uses TRBV5-1 and TRBJ1-1, with 8 bases identical to TRBD1. The CDR3 contains 14 residues. In germline, CDR1 is SGHRS, CDR2 YFSETQ. The trim removed 5 bases at V and 7 bases at J, leaving 10 bases unmatched. The variable domain in full, with the rest retrieved from reference TRBV5-1 and TRBJ1-1, is KAGVTQTPRYLIKTRGQQVTLSCSPISGHRSVSWYQQTPGQGLQFLFEYFSETQRNKGNFPGRFSGRQFSNSRSEMNVSTLELGDSALYLCASSPGQGVDEAFFGQGTRLTVV.

This clone appeared a single time. The V call is TRBV28, the J call TRBJ1-2; 12 bases line up with TRBD1. The germline CDR1 and CDR2 sequences are MDHEN and SYDVKM. J lost 8 bases, V lost 4 bases, and 8 bases had no gene match. There are 15 residues in the CDR3. CDR3: CASSSGQGASWGYTF. DNA for the CDR3: TGTGCCAGCAGTTCGGGACAGGGGGCATCTTGGGGCTACACCTTC.

V gene TRBV5-1 combines with J gene TRBJ1-1; D unclear. CDR3 length equals 16 residues. V dropped 0 bases and J dropped 0 bases, with 12 bases sitting between them. Per germline, CDR1 SGHRS and CDR2 YFSETQ. This chain's CDR3 is CASSLGTGHMNTEAFF. In nucleotides, the CDR3 is TGCGCCAGCAGCTTGGGGACCGGGCATATGAACACTGAAGCTTTCTTT. Variable domain in full (rest from reference TRBV5-1 and TRBJ1-1): KAGVTQTPRYLIKTRGQQVTLSCSPISGHRSVSWYQQTPGQGLQFLFEYFSETQRNKGNFPGRFSGRQFSNSRSEMNVSTLELGDSALYLCASSLGTGHMNTEAFFGQGTRLTVV.